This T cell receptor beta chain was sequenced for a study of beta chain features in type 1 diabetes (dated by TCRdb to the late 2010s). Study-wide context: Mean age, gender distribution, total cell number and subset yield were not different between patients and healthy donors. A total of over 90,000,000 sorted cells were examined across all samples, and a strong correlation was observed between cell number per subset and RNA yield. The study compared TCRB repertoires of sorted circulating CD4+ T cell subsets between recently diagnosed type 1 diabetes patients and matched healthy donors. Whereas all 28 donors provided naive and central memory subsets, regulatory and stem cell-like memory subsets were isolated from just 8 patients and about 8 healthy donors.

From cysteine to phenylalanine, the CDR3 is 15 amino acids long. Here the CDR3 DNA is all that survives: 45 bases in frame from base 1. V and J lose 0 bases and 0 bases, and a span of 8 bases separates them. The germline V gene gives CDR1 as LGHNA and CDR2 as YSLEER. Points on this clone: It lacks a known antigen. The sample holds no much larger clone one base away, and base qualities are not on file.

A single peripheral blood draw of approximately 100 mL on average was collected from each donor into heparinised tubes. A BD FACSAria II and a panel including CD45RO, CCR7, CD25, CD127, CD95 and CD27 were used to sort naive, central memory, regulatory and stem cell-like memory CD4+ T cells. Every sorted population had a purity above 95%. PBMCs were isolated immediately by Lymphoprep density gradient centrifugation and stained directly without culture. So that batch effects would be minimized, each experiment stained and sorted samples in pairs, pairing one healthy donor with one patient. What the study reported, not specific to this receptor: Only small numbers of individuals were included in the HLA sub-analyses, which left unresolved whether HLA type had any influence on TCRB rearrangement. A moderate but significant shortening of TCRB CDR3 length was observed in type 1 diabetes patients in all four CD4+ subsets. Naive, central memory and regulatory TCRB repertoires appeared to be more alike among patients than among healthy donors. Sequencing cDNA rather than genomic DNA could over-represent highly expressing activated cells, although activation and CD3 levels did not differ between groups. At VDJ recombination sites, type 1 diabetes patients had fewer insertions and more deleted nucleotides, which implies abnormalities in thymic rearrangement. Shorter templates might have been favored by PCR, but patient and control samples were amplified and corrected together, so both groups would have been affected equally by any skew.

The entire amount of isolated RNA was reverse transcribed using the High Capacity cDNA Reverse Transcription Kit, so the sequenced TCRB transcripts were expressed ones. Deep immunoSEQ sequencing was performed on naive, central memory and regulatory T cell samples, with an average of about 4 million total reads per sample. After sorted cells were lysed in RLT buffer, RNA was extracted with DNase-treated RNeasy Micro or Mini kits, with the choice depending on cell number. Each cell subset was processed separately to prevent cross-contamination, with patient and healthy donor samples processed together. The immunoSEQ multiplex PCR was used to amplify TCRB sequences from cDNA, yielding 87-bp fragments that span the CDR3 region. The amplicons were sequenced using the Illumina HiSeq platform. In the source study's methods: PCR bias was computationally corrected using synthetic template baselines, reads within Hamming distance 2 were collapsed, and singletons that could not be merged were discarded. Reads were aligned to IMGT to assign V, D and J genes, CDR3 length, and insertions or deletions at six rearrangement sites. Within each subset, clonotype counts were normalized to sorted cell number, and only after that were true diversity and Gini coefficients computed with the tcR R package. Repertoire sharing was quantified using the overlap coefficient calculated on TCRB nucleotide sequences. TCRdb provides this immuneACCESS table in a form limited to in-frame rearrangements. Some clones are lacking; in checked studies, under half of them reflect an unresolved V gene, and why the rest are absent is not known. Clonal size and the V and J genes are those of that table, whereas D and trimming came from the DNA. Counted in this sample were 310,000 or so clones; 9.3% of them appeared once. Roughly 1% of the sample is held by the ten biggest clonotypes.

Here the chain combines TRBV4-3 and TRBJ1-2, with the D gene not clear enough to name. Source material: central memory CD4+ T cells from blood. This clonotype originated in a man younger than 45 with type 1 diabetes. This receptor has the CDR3 CASSQDAKANYGYTF. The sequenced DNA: TGCGCCAGCAGCCAAGATGCCAAGGCTAACTATGGCTACACCTTC.